This T cell receptor beta chain was identified during a study of T cell repertoires in cytomegalovirus infection. Study in general: Indications came from public TCR beta signatures; they pointed to CMV infection and to a matching HLA type. General study points: Individuals carrying CMV plus the relevant HLA were identified by cumulative frequency of public TCR beta families. In two of eight donors, the top clonotype was HLA-C-restricted CMV-specific.

Turning to this clonotype: The antigen is undetermined.

V was clipped by 2 bases and J by 6 bases; unmatched bases: 9. Germline V lookup: CDR1 DFQATT, CDR2 SNEGSKA (reference sequence). This CDR3 has 14 amino acids. A single record per CDR3 protein comes from TCRdb applying MiXCR to the reads. The repertoire holds under 95,000 distinct CDR3 sequences, under 5% seen once, with around 21% in the top ten. V and J are TRBV20-1 and TRBJ2-7; 8 nucleotides agree with TRBD1. Specimen: PBMCs. The receptor's source is a human donor in good health (CMV status not recorded). Some clones in this sample may be carry-over from other donors' samples. CDR3 in DNA: TGCAGTGCTAGAAGGACAGGGTCTGTAGGCGAGCAGTACTTC. Protein product: CSARRTGSVGEQYF.